Listed below are T cell receptor beta chains from one sample, sequenced in a study of T cell responses to AZD1222 COVID-19 vaccine. Here immunoSEQ multiplex PCR was the method, and the copy in TCRdb shows in-frame clones only, minus some. The sample lists some 100,000 clones, more than 75% seen once, with 2.5% to 4% in the top ten. Source: peripheral blood, taken on day 0 of AZD1222 vaccination. The receptors derive from an adult in good health. Each CDR3 is given with its conserved first and last residue. D genes are given only for firm matches. For some rows the clone size is stated as once, few or many, or as a class when expanded; others skip it.

>14|TRBV18|TRBJ2-1|few|.
TGTGCCAGCTCACCACGAAGAGGCTACAATGAGCAGTTCTTC
CASSPRRGYNEQFF
>14|TRBV6-2/TRBV6-3|TRBJ2-3|.|.
TGTGCCAGCAGCGGAAGGATCGGCACAGATACGCAGTATTTT
CASSGRIGTDTQYF
>16|TRBV5-8|TRBJ1-6|.|.
TGTGCCAGCAGCTTGGCCAGGCAGGGCCATAATTCACCCCTCCACTTT
CASSLARQGHNSPLHF
>15|TRBV5-1|TRBJ2-5|.|.
TGCGCCAGCAGCGGTTCCGGGACAAGAAAAGAGACCCAGTACTTC
CASSGSGTRKETQYF
>12|TRBV5-3|TRBJ1-1|.|.
TGTGCCAGAAGCTGGGGGCCGCGGGAAGCTTTCTTT
CARSWGPREAFF
>16|TRBV5-8|TRBJ2-1|.|TRBD2
TGTGCCAGCAGTGACCGAGCGGGGACCTCCTACAATGAGCAGTTCTTC
CASSDRAGTSYNEQFF
>15|TRBV18|TRBJ2-7|.|.
TGTGCCAGCTCACCGGGACAAGAAAGCTCCTACGAGCAGTACTTC
CASSPGQESSYEQYF
>13|TRBV7-9|TRBJ1-2|.|.
TGTGCCAGCAGCTGGGACTCAATGGGTGGCTACACCTTC
CASSWDSMGGYTF
>14|TRBV10-3|TRBJ2-2|.|.
TGTGCCATCAGTGAGCAGGGGCTCACCGGGGAGCTGTTTTTT
CAISEQGLTGELFF
>13|TRBV2|TRBJ2-5|.|TRBD2
TGTGCCAGCAGTGACGGGGGGGAGGAGACCCAGTACTTC
CASSDGGEETQYF
>14|TRBV3-1/TRBV3-2|TRBJ1-2|.|TRBD1
TGTGCCAGCAGCCAATTGGGACAGGGAGGTGGCTACACCTTC
CASSQLGQGGGYTF
>15|TRBV7-3|TRBJ2-2|.|.
TGTGCCAGCAGCTTAAACTCGGGGAACACCGGGGAGCTGTTTTTT
CASSLNSGNTGELFF
>13|TRBV11-3|TRBJ1-1|.|.
TGTGCCAGCAGCTTAGAAGGGGGGACTGAAGCTTTCTTT
CASSLEGGTEAFF
>14|TRBV7-9|TRBJ1-3|.|.
TGTGCCAGCAGCTCCGTGATCTCTGGAAACACCATATATTTT
CASSSVISGNTIYF
>12|TRBV6-2/TRBV6-3|TRBJ2-1|.|.
TGTGCCAGCAGTTACTTCAACAATGAGCAGTTCTTC
CASSYFNNEQFF
>12|TRBV7-2|TRBJ1-6|.|.
TGTGCCAGCAGAACAGGGAATTCACCCCTCCACTTT
CASRTGNSPLHF
>17|TRBV19|TRBJ2-2|.|.
TGTGCCAGTAGTCACCTCACATGGGACTCGAACACCGGGGAGCTGTTTTTT
CASSHLTWDSNTGELFF
>15|TRBV7-2|TRBJ1-3|.|.
TGTGCCAGCAGGCTTCAGACCAGCCCTGGAAACACCATATATTTT
CASRLQTSPGNTIYF
>14|TRBV27|TRBJ1-1|once|TRBD1
TGTGCCAGCAGTTTTGGACAGGGTCTTTCTGAAGCTTTCTTT
CASSFGQGLSEAFF
>14|TRBV19|TRBJ1-2|.|.
TGTGCCAGTAGTATCAGGATGCTGAACTATGGCTACACCTTC
CASSIRMLNYGYTF
>15|TRBV27|TRBJ2-2|few|.
TGTGCCAGCAGTTTACTGGGGGCAAGGACCGGGGAGCTGTTTTTT
CASSLLGARTGELFF
>15|TRBV7-9|TRBJ2-1|.|.
TGTGCCAGCAGCTTAATGGGTCGGGGTGGCAATGAGCAGTTCTTC
CASSLMGRGGNEQFF
>14|TRBV19|TRBJ1-2|.|TRBD1
TGTGCCAGTTGCGACAGGGGGCGTTACTATGGCTACACCTTC
CASCDRGRYYGYTF
>13|TRBV27|TRBJ1-4|.|.
TGTGCCAGCAGTCTCCGAGGTGGTGAAAAACTGTTTTTT
CASSLRGGEKLFF
>16|TRBV28|TRBJ2-3|.|.
TGTGCCATCCTCGCCACAGGGCGTGGGGTATTTGATACGCAGTATTTT
CAILATGRGVFDTQYF
>14|TRBV19|TRBJ1-4|.|.
TGTGCCAGTGGAACCGGGACCGGGGAAGAAAAACTGTTTTTT
CASGTGTGEEKLFF
>15|TRBV5-1|TRBJ2-7|.|.
TGCGCCAGCAGCTTGGCCTGGGAGAGGGAATACGAGCAGTACTTC
CASSLAWEREYEQYF
>15|TRBV28|TRBJ2-3|.|.
TGTGCCAGCAGTTTGGACATTAAATTCACAGATACGCAGTATTTT
CASSLDIKFTDTQYF
>15|TRBV6-2/TRBV6-3|TRBJ1-4|.|TRBD1
TGTGCCAGCAGTTACCCCCGACAGGGGAATGAAAAACTGTTTTTT
CASSYPRQGNEKLFF
>16|TRBV4-3|TRBJ1-3|once|TRBD1
TGCGCCAGCAGCCATGAAGGGGGCGCGGGGGGAAACACCATATATTTT
CASSHEGGAGGNTIYF
>15|TRBV6-2/TRBV6-3|TRBJ1-4|.|.
TGTGCCAGCAGTTACGGAGAAAACACAGGGGAAAAACTGTTTTTT
CASSYGENTGEKLFF
>14|TRBV6-5|TRBJ1-5|.|.
TGTGCCAGCAGTAGAGACAGACTCAATCAGCCCCAGCATTTT
CASSRDRLNQPQHF
>15|TRBV4-3|TRBJ2-7|.|TRBD1
TGCGCCAGCAGCCAAACCCATGGACAGGGACTGAATCGGTACTTC
CASSQTHGQGLNRYF
>13|TRBV9|TRBJ1-1|.|.
TGTGCCAGCAGCGTAGCTGTGAACACTGAAGCTTTCTTT
CASSVAVNTEAFF
>13|TRBV7-9|TRBJ1-5|.|TRBD1
TGTGCCAGCAGCTGGACAGGGGAACAGCCCCAGCATTTT
CASSWTGEQPQHF
>14|TRBV3-1/TRBV3-2|TRBJ2-3|.|.
TGTGCCAGCAGCCAAGATGCCGGTTCAGATACGCAGTATTTT
CASSQDAGSDTQYF
>12|TRBV13|TRBJ1-2|.|.
TGTGCCAGCAGCTTAGCGCAGAGTGGCTACACCTTC
CASSLAQSGYTF
>15|TRBV18|TRBJ1-1|.|.
TGTGCCAGCTCACCGACACTCCGGGGGGCGGCTGAAGCTTTCTTT
CASSPTLRGAAEAFF